These 24 T cell receptor beta chains came from one sample sequenced in a study of control samples from healthy donors and cancer patients. This table comes from immunoSEQ multiplex PCR, and its TCRdb copy is limited to in-frame clones, with some not included. The table shows roughly 130,000 clones, with 90% to 95% occurring only once. The specimen was PBMCs. The receptor set was obtained from a man between 45 and 60 years old with head and neck cancer.

This chain links TRBV9 with TRBJ1-3; a possible D gene is TRBD1 (6 bases). CDR3 size: 15 residues. Looked up from germline, CDR1 is SGDLS and CDR2 is YYNGEE. The ends were cut back, 0 bases at V and 2 bases at J, with 9 bases in the middle. The CDR3 protein is CASSVESGAGNTIYF. In nucleotides, the CDR3 is TGTGCCAGCAGCGTAGAATCAGGGGCTGGAAACACCATATATTTT.

The rearrangement uses TRBV7-8 and TRBJ2-5; D call uncertain. Trimming stripped 2 bases from V and 4 bases from J, with 17 bases between. In germline, CDR1 is SGHVS, CDR2 FQNEAQ. This CDR3 comprises 16 residues. CDR3 loop: CASSLIPQYPPETQYF. The DNA of the CDR3 is TGTGCCAGCAGCTTAATCCCACAATACCCTCCAGAGACCCAGTACTTC.

The V and J genes are TRBV7-2 and TRBJ2-1, with 12 nucleotides matching TRBD2. The germline V gene encodes CDR1 SGHTA and CDR2 FQGNSA. The CDR3 is made up of 17 amino acids. V lost 4 bases, J lost 5 bases, and 9 bases stayed unmatched. CDR3 nucleotide sequence: TGTGCCAGCAGCTCTAGCGGGGGGGCCTTTCTCCACAATGAGCAGTTCTTC. Its protein product is CASSSSGGAFLHNEQFF.

The V gene is TRBV7-9, the J gene TRBJ1-2, with TRBD1 as a possible D gene (6 bases). Germline loops: CDR1 SEHNR, CDR2 FQNEAQ (reference sequence). The length of the CDR3 is 18 residues. The V gene lost 2 bases and the J gene lost 0 bases, with 19 bases spanning the gap. CDR3 sequence: CASSLRDKWTSANYGYTF. As DNA, the CDR3 is TGTGCCAGCAGCTTACGGGACAAATGGACATCCGCTAACTATGGCTACACCTTC.

The genes are TRBV6-5 and TRBJ1-6, with 9 bases fitting TRBD1. The CDR3 runs to 14 residues. Germline-derived CDR1 and CDR2 are MNHEY and SVGAGI. The trim removed 6 bases at V and 9 bases at J, leaving 6 bases unmatched. CDR3 coding DNA: TGTGCCAGCAGGGAGGGACAGGGAAGTTCACCCCTCCACTTT. Translation: CASREGQGSSPLHF.

The J gene is TRBJ1-2, the V gene TRBV6-5; TRBD1 is a possible D gene (6 bases). The CDR3 runs to 15 residues. Germline CDR1 reads MNHEY; CDR2 reads SVGAGI. V was shortened by 4 bases and J by 5 bases, with 17 bases between the two germline ends. CDR3 sequence: CASSSSGARLYGYTF. The CDR3 coding sequence is TGTGCCAGCAGTTCCTCGGGGGCGCGACTTTATGGCTACACCTTC.

There are a few counts of this clone. The V and J genes are TRBV18 and TRBJ2-5; D possibly corresponds to TRBD1 (5 bases). Trimming removed 4 bases at V and 5 bases at J, with 11 bases between. This CDR3 contains 13 residues. CDR1 and CDR2 (germline): KGHSH, LQKENI. The CDR3 bases are TGTGCCAGCTCACTCACAGGACCGGAGACCCAGTACTTC. Translating it yields CASSLTGPETQYF.

This chain uses TRBV28 with TRBJ2-2; 7 positions match TRBD2. The CDR3 has 13 amino acids. The J segment lost 5 bases and the V segment lost 10 bases, leaving 7 bases of the junction unmatched. CDR1 is MDHEN and CDR2 is SYDVKM in the germline V gene. CDR3 DNA sequence: TGTGCCACTTCATTGGGAGGGACCGGGGAGCTGTTTTTT. Translated: CATSLGGTGELFF.

The V call is TRBV12-3 or TRBV12-4, the J call TRBJ1-2; the match to TRBD1 covers 8 bases. Trimming took 7 bases from V and 5 from J; bases not matched to a gene: 6. The CDR3 spans 13 residues. The chain's CDR3 is CASTRTGRYGYTF. CDR3 DNA sequence: TGTGCCAGCACCCGGACAGGGAGGTATGGCTACACCTTC.

The V call is TRBV7-2, the J call TRBJ2-1; 8 nucleotides line up with TRBD2. This CDR3 is 13 amino acids long. V was pared by 2 bases and J by 9 bases, with 3 bases of the junction left unmatched. Germline-derived CDR1 and CDR2 are SGHTA and FQGNSA. The CDR3 DNA follows: TGTGCCAGCAGCTTATGGCGGGGGGTTGAGCAGTTCTTC. This gives the protein CASSLWRGVEQFF.

Comment on this clone: At the DNA level, this CDR3 is encoded by other sequences in the same sample as well. This sequence joins TRBV7-2 and TRBJ1-6; D remains unclear. V was pared by 2 bases and J by 6 bases, with 14 bases between. Looked up from germline, CDR1 is SGHTA and CDR2 is FQGNSA. The CDR3 is 16 residues long. The CDR3 DNA reads as TGTGCCAGCAGCTTAAAAGGCGCCTCTTTTAATTCACCCCTCCACTTT. Its protein is CASSLKGASFNSPLHF.

The V gene is TRBV28, the J gene TRBJ2-7; D not resolved. This CDR3 has 12 residues. CDR1 is MDHEN, CDR2 SYDVKM, per germline. Trimming took off 3 bases at V and 4 bases at J, with 7 bases between the two ends. The CDR3 DNA follows: TGTGCCAGCAGTTTGGTTCAATACGAGCAGTACTTC. This gives the protein CASSLVQYEQYF.

The CDR3 protein is CASTPELAVTYEQYF. The CDR3 coding sequence is TGTGCCAGCACCCCGGAACTAGCGGTGACCTACGAGCAGTACTTC. The chain uses TRBV6-2 or TRBV6-3 and TRBJ2-7, with TRBD2 identical over 8 bases. There are 15 residues in the CDR3. Unmatched junction bases numbered 10, after V lost 7 bases and J lost 2 bases. Germline V gene lookup returns CDR1 MNHEY and CDR2 SVGEGT.

Here the CDR3 DNA reads TGCAGCGTTGAAAGAACACAGCAAGAGACCCAGTACTTC. Translating it yields CSVERTQQETQYF. This chain joins TRBV29-1 and TRBJ2-5; no firm D call. Trimming took 2 bases from V and 2 from J, leaving 9 bases between them. From germline, CDR1 is SQVTM and CDR2 ANQGSEA. The CDR3 has 13 residues.

The chain carries TRBV5-1 and TRBJ2-3; the match to TRBD2 covers 9 bases. CDR3 length: 15 residues. Germline CDR1 is SGHRS and CDR2 is YFSETQ. The V and J ends lost 3 bases and 1 base, in that order; junction bases with no gene match: 3. The CDR3 region is CASSSIAGGTDTQYF. The CDR3 DNA is TGCGCCAGCAGCTCCATAGCGGGGGGCACAGATACGCAGTATTTT.

The gene calls are TRBV5-1 and TRBJ2-2, with 10 bases lining up with TRBD2. With 0 bases clipped from V and 4 bases from J, the junction kept 9 bases outside the gene matches. The germline CDR1 and CDR2 sequences are SGHRS and YFSETQ. The CDR3 sequence is 18 residues long. This CDR3 is CASSLGAPAGGFTGELFF. In nucleotides, the CDR3 is TGCGCCAGCAGCTTGGGCGCCCCAGCGGGGGGGTTCACCGGGGAGCTGTTTTTT. Variable domain in full (rest from reference TRBV5-1 and TRBJ2-2): KAGVTQTPRYLIKTRGQQVTLSCSPISGHRSVSWYQQTPGQGLQFLFEYFSETQRNKGNFPGRFSGRQFSNSRSEMNVSTLELGDSALYLCASSLGAPAGGFTGELFFGEGSRLTVL.

J is TRBJ1-2 and V is TRBV6-6, with 8 bases lining up with TRBD1. CDR1 MNHNY and CDR2 SVGAGI come from the germline V gene (reference sequence). CDR3 length: 12 amino acids. V gave up 5 bases and J gave up 8 bases; unmatched junction bases: 4. Here the CDR3 DNA reads TGTGCCAGCAGTGGACAGGGTTTCGGCTACACCTTC. Amino acids: CASSGQGFGYTF.

This clone showed up just a few times. The J gene is TRBJ2-5, the V gene TRBV24-1, with a weak D call TRBD1 (5 bases). Deletions cut 10 bases from V and 2 bases from J, with 19 bases between. Germline CDR1 KGHDR, CDR2 SFDVKD. This CDR3 has 15 amino acids. DNA for the CDR3: TGTGCCACTGGCGTGATGACAGTCTATCAAGAGACCCAGTACTTC. Its protein product is CATGVMTVYQETQYF.

The rearrangement joins TRBV6-6 to TRBJ1-1, with 7 bases matching TRBD1. After removal of 6 bases from V and 3 bases from J, the junction contained 13 bases not matched to a gene. The CDR3 length is 16 residues. The germline V gene encodes CDR1 MNHNY and CDR2 SVGAGI (reference sequence). This CDR3 is CASSNDRVVGYTEAFF. CDR3 sequence (DNA): TGTGCCAGCAGCAACGACAGGGTGGTTGGTTACACTGAAGCTTTCTTT.

The rearrangement links TRBV5-6 to TRBJ1-2; D not resolved. CDR1 and CDR2 (germline): SGHDT, YYEEEE. The CDR3 has 14 amino acids. The V end was cut by 5 bases, the J end by 4 bases, with 15 bases between. The CDR3: CASRSSEWAYGYTF. CDR3 in DNA: TGTGCCAGCAGGTCCTCGGAATGGGCCTATGGCTACACCTTC.

The J gene is TRBJ2-1, the V gene TRBV5-1; D is uncertain. Germline loops: CDR1 SGHRS, CDR2 YFSETQ. The CDR3 totals 13 residues. V lost 3 bases and J lost 10, with 14 bases in between. Here the CDR3 DNA reads TGCGCCAGCAGCTCGCTGGAAGCTGACGAGCAGTTCTTC. Amino acid sequence: CASSSLEADEQFF.

A single count supports this clone. The chain recombines TRBV4-3 with TRBJ1-6, with TRBD1 as a possible D gene (6 bases). This CDR3 contains 15 residues. The V gene lost 0 bases and the J gene lost 9 bases, with 12 bases spanning the gap. In germline, CDR1 is LGHNA, CDR2 YSLEER. CDR3 coding DNA: TGCGCCAGCAGCCAAGATGGGGGGCTCAGTTCACCCCTCCACTTT. This translates into CASSQDGGLSSPLHF.

This rearrangement joins TRBV12-3 or TRBV12-4 to TRBJ2-1, with D perhaps matching TRBD1 (6 bases). There are 13 residues in the CDR3. The ends were cut back, 5 bases at V and 4 bases at J, with 9 bases in the middle. In DNA, the CDR3 is TGTGCCAGCAGTAAAGACAGGTACAATGAGCAGTTCTTC. Protein sequence: CASSKDRYNEQFF.

Points on this clone: The sample contains more than one DNA sequence encoding this CDR3. The chain carries TRBV29-1 and TRBJ2-7; D gene unclear. Per the germline V gene, CDR1 is SQVTM and CDR2 is ANQGSEA. The V and J ends lost 4 bases and 0 bases respectively, with 7 bases between them. The CDR3 runs 12 residues. CDR3 sequence: CSVAGSSYEQYF. The DNA for the CDR3 is TGCAGCGTTGCAGGAAGCTCCTACGAGCAGTACTTC.